These 11 T cell receptor beta chains were sequenced from one sample in a study of T cell responses to AZD1222 COVID-19 vaccine. Clones were sequenced by immunoSEQ multiplex PCR, and TCRdb holds only the in-frame ones, with some missing. In the table there are roughly 120,000 clones, more than 85% of which are singletons. Sequences were derived from peripheral blood, sampled 28 days after the second AZD1222 dose. These receptors all come from an adult who received the AZD1222 COVID-19 vaccine.

The rearrangement joins TRBV9 to TRBJ2-2; D gene uncertain. Trimming removed 0 bases from V and 5 bases from J, with 8 bases in between. Germline V gene data show CDR1 as SGDLS and CDR2 as YYNGEE. The CDR3 runs to 14 residues. As DNA, the CDR3 is TGTGCCAGCAGCGTAGGGCAGCTGACCGGGGAGCTGTTTTTT. Its protein product is CASSVGQLTGELFF.

The chain employs TRBV5-1 and TRBJ2-1; D unresolved. CDR1 is SGHRS, CDR2 YFSETQ, per germline. The length of the CDR3 is 15 residues. V lost 0 bases and J lost 5, with 12 bases in between. The CDR3 bases are TGCGCCAGCAGCTTGGGAGGACGCGCGAACAATGAGCAGTTCTTC. Translating it yields CASSLGGRANNEQFF. The whole variable domain, filled in from reference TRBV5-1 and TRBJ2-1, reads KAGVTQTPRYLIKTRGQQVTLSCSPISGHRSVSWYQQTPGQGLQFLFEYFSETQRNKGNFPGRFSGRQFSNSRSEMNVSTLELGDSALYLCASSLGGRANNEQFFGPGTRLTVL.

The chain combines TRBV4-2 with TRBJ2-3, with D perhaps assigned TRBD1 or TRBD2 (6 bases each). Germline-derived CDR1 and CDR2 are LGHNA and YNFKEQ. The ends were cut back, 1 base at V and 4 bases at J, with 15 bases in the middle. The CDR3 extends over 16 amino acids. The chain's CDR3 is CASSQGRDGGPDTQYF. The CDR3 DNA follows: TGTGCCAGCAGCCAAGGCCGGGACGGGGGCCCAGATACGCAGTATTTT.

The sample holds one count of this clone. This chain links TRBV14 with TRBJ1-2; tentative D call: TRBD1 (6 bases). The CDR3 loop spans 13 amino acids. CDR1 SGHDN and CDR2 FVKESK come from the germline V gene. Trimming took off 4 bases at V and 4 bases at J, with 10 bases between the two ends. The CDR3 is CASSRLTGYGYTF. CDR3 coding DNA: TGTGCCAGCAGCCGCCTGACAGGCTATGGCTACACCTTC.

Worth noting for this clone: The same CDR3 is also encoded by other DNA sequences in this sample. The V and J genes are TRBV7-3 and TRBJ2-7; 10 bases agree with TRBD2. V was clipped by 2 bases and J by 1 base; unmatched bases: 2. CDR1 and CDR2 (germline): SGHTA, FQGTGA. This CDR3 is 15 amino acids long. CDR3 nucleotides: TGTGCCAGCAGCTTATTAGCGGGGGGATCCTACGAGCAGTACTTC. It yields the protein CASSLLAGGSYEQYF.

The rearrangement joins TRBV5-1 to TRBJ2-7, with D perhaps matching TRBD1 or TRBD2 (5 bases each). The germline V gene encodes CDR1 SGHRS and CDR2 YFSETQ. The CDR3 is 13 amino acids. Trimming shortened V by 7 bases and J by 1 base, and 12 bases separated the two germline ends. The CDR3 loop reads CASGPGRSYEQYF. The CDR3 DNA sequence: TGCGCCAGCGGACCGGGACGTTCCTACGAGCAGTACTTC.

The V call is TRBV7-8, the J call TRBJ2-2; 8 nucleotides match TRBD2. J lost 8 bases, V lost 4 bases, and 15 bases had no gene match. The length of the CDR3 is 17 residues. The germline CDR1 and CDR2 sequences are SGHVS and FQNEAQ. This CDR3 reads CASSSGGASGRGGELFF. CDR3 nucleotide sequence: TGTGCCAGCAGCTCGGGAGGGGCTAGCGGCCGAGGGGGGGAGCTGTTTTTT.

The chain carries TRBV6-1 and TRBJ2-2, with TRBD1 matching 8 bases. Germline V lookup: CDR1 MNHNS, CDR2 SASEGT. The trim removed 4 bases at V and 5 bases at J, leaving 12 bases unmatched. The CDR3 has 17 amino acids. CDR3 loop: CASSVDRGMQGTGELFF. CDR3 bases: TGTGCCAGCAGTGTAGACAGGGGCATGCAAGGGACCGGGGAGCTGTTTTTT.

CDR3 loop: CASSPIEPQETQYF. CDR3 bases: TGTGCCAGCAGCCCCATCGAACCTCAAGAGACCCAGTACTTC. This sequence joins TRBV9 and TRBJ2-5; no reliable D call. CDR1 is SGDLS, CDR2 YYNGEE, per germline. The CDR3 spans 14 residues. Trimming removed 4 bases from V and 2 bases from J, with 12 bases in between.

This chain uses TRBV2 with TRBJ2-6, with 9 bases that match TRBD1. Germline values: CDR1 SNHLY, CDR2 FYNNEI. CDR3 length: 17 amino acids. V lost 10 bases and J lost 0; bases outside the gene matches: 10. Written as DNA, the CDR3 is TGTGCCAACTTCGGACAGGGGCCAAGCTCTGGGGCCAACGTCCTGACTTTC. This translates into CANFGQGPSSGANVLTF.

This chain connects TRBV24-1 to TRBJ2-7; no clear D gene. Trimming removed 3 bases at V and 6 bases at J, with 14 bases between. The CDR3 is 14 amino acids. Looked up from germline, CDR1 is KGHDR and CDR2 is SFDVKD. CDR3 sequence (DNA): TGTGCCACCAGTGATCCAACTTCCTCTCGCGAGCAGTACTTC. It codes for CATSDPTSSREQYF.